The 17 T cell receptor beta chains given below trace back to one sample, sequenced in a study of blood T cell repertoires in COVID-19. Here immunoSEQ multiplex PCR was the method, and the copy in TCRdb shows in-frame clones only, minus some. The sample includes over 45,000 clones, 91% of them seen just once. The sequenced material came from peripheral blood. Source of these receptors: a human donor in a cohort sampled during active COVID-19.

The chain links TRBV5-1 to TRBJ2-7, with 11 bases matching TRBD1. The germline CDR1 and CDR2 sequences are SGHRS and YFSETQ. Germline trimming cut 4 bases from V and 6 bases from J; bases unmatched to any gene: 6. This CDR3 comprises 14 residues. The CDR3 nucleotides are TGCGCCAGCAGCGTGAGGACAGGGGGCCGCGAGCAGTACTTC. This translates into CASSVRTGGREQYF. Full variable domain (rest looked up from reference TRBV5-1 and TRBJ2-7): KAGVTQTPRYLIKTRGQQVTLSCSPISGHRSVSWYQQTPGQGLQFLFEYFSETQRNKGNFPGRFSGRQFSNSRSEMNVSTLELGDSALYLCASSVRTGGREQYFGPGTRLTVT.

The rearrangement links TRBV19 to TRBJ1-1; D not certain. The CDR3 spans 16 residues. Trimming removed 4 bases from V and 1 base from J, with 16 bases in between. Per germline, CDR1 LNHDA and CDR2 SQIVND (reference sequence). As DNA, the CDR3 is TGTGCCAGTAGTACTATACCGCCGGAGCGGAACACTGAAGCTTTCTTT. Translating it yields CASSTIPPERNTEAFF.

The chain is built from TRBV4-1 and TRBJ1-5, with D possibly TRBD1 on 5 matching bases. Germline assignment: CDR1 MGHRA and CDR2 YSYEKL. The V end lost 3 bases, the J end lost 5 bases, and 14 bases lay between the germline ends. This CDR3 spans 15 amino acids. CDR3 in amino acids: CASSQAGFSDQPQHF. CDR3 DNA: TGCGCCAGCAGCCAGGCAGGGTTTTCCGATCAGCCCCAGCATTTT.

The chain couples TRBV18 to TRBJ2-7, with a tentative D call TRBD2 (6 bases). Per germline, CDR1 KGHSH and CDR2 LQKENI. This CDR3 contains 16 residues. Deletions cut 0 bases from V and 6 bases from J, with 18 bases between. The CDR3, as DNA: TGTGCCAGCTCACCACCAATACAGGTTGCGGGGAGCGAGCAGTACTTC. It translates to CASSPPIQVAGSEQYF. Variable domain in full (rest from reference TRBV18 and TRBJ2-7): NAGVMQNPRHLVRRRGQEARLRCSPMKGHSHVYWYRQLPEEGLKFMVYLQKENIIDESGMPKERFSAEFPKEGPSILRIQQVVRGDSAAYFCASSPPIQVAGSEQYFGPGTRLTVT.

CDR3 region: CASSLWGQGAAGELFF. The DNA of the CDR3 is TGTGCCAGCAGCTTATGGGGACAGGGGGCCGCCGGGGAGCTGTTTTTT. The gene calls are TRBV11-2 and TRBJ2-2, with 12 bases aligning to TRBD1. Germline loops: CDR1 SGHAT, CDR2 FQNNGV. V gave up 2 bases and J gave up 6 bases; unmatched junction bases: 4. The length of the CDR3 is 16 residues.

CDR3 sequence reads: CASSSSDPYQETQYF. For the CDR3, the DNA is TGTGCCAGCAGTTCTAGCGACCCGTACCAAGAGACCCAGTACTTC. The chain has TRBV7-9 and TRBJ2-5, with D perhaps TRBD2 (6 bases). Germline V gives CDR1 SEHNR, CDR2 FQNEAQ (reference sequence). The CDR3 spans 15 residues. Trimming shortened V by 6 bases and J by 0 bases, and 14 bases separated the two germline ends.

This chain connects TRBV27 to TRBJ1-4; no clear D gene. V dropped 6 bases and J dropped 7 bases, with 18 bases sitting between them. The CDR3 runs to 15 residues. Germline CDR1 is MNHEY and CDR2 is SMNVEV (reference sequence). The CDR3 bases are TGTGCCAGCAGGCTAAGTGGACTGGGTATTGAAAAACTGTTTTTT. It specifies CASRLSGLGIEKLFF.

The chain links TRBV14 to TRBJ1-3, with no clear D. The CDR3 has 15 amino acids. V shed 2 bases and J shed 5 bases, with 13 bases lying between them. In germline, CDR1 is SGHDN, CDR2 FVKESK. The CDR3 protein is CASSQFTATRNTIYF. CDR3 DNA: TGTGCCAGCAGCCAATTTACAGCTACAAGAAACACCATATATTTT.

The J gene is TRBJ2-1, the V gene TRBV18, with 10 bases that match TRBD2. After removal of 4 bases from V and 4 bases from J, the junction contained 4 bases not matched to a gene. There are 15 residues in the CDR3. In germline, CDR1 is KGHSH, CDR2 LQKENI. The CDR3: CASSRGLANYNEQFF. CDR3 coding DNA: TGTGCCAGCTCACGGGGACTAGCGAATTACAATGAGCAGTTCTTC. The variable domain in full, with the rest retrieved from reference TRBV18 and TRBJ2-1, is NAGVMQNPRHLVRRRGQEARLRCSPMKGHSHVYWYRQLPEEGLKFMVYLQKENIIDESGMPKERFSAEFPKEGPSILRIQQVVRGDSAAYFCASSRGLANYNEQFFGPGTRLTVL.

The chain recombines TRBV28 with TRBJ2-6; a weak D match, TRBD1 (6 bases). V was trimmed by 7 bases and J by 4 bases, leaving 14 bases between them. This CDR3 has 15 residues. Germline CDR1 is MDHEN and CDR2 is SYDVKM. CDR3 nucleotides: TGTGCCAGCAACACAGGGTCGGGCGGGGCCAACGTCCTGACTTTC. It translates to CASNTGSGGANVLTF. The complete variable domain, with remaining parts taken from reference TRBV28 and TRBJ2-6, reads DVKVTQSSRYLVKRTGEKVFLECVQDMDHENMFWYRQDPGLGLRLIYFSYDVKMKEKGDIPEGYSVSREKKERFSLILESASTNQTSMYLCASNTGSGGANVLTFGAGSRLTVL.

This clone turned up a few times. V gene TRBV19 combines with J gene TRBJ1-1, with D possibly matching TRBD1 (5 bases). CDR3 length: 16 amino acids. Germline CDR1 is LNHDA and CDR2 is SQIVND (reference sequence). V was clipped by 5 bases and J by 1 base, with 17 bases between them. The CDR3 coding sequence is TGTGCCAGTAGTCGGGGCGGGGTCGCACAGAACACTGAAGCTTTCTTT. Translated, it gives CASSRGGVAQNTEAFF.

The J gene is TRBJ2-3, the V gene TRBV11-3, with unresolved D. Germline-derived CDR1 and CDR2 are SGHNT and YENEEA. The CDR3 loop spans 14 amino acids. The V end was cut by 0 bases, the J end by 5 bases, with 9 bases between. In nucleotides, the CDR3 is TGTGCCAGCAGCTTAGATGGATCGGGAGATACGCAGTATTTT. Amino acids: CASSLDGSGDTQYF. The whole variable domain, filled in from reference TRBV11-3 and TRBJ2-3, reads EAGVVQSPRYKIIEKKQPVAFWCNPISGHNTLYWYLQNLGQGPELLIRYENEEAVDDSQLPKDRFSAERLKGVDSTLKIQPAELGDSAVYLCASSLDGSGDTQYFGPGTRLTVL.

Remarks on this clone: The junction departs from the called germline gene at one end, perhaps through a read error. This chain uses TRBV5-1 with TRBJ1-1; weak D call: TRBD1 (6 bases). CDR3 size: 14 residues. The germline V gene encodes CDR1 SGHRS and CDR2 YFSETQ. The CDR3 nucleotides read TGCGCCAGCAGCACTGGGGACACGGCCTTCTCCCAATGGTTT. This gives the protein CASSTGDTAFSQWF.

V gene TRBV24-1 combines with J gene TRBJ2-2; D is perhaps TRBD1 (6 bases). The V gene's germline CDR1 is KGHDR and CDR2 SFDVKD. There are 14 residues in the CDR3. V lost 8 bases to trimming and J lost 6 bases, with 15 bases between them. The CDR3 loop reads CATNGAGEAGELFF. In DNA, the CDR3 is TGTGCCACCAACGGTGCAGGGGAAGCCGGGGAGCTGTTTTTT.

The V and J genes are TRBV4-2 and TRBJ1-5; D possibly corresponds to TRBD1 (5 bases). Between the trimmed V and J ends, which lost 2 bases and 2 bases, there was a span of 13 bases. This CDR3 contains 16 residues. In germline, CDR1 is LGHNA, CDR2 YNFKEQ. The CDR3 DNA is TGTGCCAGCAGCCAACAGGGACTTTCGGGCAATCAGCCCCAGCATTTT. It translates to CASSQQGLSGNQPQHF.

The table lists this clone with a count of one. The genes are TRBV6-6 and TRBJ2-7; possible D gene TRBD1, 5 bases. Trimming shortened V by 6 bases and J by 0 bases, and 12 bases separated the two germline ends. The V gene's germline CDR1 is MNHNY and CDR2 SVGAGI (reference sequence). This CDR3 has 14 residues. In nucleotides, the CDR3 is TGTGCCAGCAGCCTTGAAGGGGCCTCCTACGAGCAGTACTTC. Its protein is CASSLEGASYEQYF.

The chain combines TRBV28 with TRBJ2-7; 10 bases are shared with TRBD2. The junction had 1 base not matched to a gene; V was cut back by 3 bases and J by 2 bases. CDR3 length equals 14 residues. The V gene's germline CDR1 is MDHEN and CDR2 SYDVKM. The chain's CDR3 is CASSFSGRAYEQYF. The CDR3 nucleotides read TGTGCCAGCAGTTTCAGCGGGAGGGCCTACGAGCAGTACTTC.